This TCR beta chain was profiled in a study of T cells after yellow fever vaccination. TCR cDNA, made by 5'RACE template switching, carried an added universal primer site and UMIs. MiXCR was run by TCRdb on the 5' RACE reads, yielding one entry per CDR3 protein. The table has hundreds of thousands of distinct CDR3 sequences, roughly a fifth seen once. The source material was PBMCs, sampled 20 to 25 days after the first yellow fever vaccination. The clonotype comes from a man aged 18 to 30 who received the YFV17D yellow fever vaccine.

The CDR3 DNA reads TGTGCCAGCAGTTTTATCGGGACTAGCGGGGGTCGGAGCACAGATACGCAGTATTTT. Its translation is CASSFIGTSGGRSTDTQYF. V is TRBV12-3 or TRBV12-4 and J is TRBJ2-3; 14 positions agree with TRBD2. With 3 bases clipped from V and 0 bases from J, the junction kept 8 bases outside the gene matches. The length of the CDR3 is 19 residues.